This T cell receptor beta chain was observed in a study of T-cell reconstitution after alpha-beta-depleted transplantation in children. Study findings and constraints: Elevated TCRbeta diversity at day 60 was traced, in some patients, to surviving recipient T cells and thymic progenitors. Expanded clones from the graft, numbering several hundred, reportedly supplied alpha-beta T cells about two months after transplant. At one year after transplant, newly produced T cells mostly accounted for T-cell counts and diversity.

Comment on this clonotype: The antigen remains undetermined.

With 0 bases removed from V and 5 bases from J, the gap between germline ends came to 9 bases. CDR3 length: 13 amino acids. Germline loops: CDR1 SGHRS, CDR2 YFSETQ. Unique molecular identifiers were used in preparing the TCRbeta library. TCRdb reprocessed the PCR reads via MiXCR and lists one record per CDR3 protein. The sample shows hundreds of thousands of distinct CDR3 sequences, around 13% of them seen only once. The gene calls are TRBV5-1 and TRBJ2-7; D is ambiguous. The input for sequencing was PBMCs, mostly from graft donor cells, taken 360 days after TCRalphabeta/CD19-depleted stem cell transplant. The clonotype originates from a male patient aged 10-17 years who had a stem cell transplant for acute myeloid leukemia, so the T cells may come from the graft donor. The CDR3, as DNA: TGCGCCAGCAGCTTGGGACTGAACCACGAGCAGTACTTC. As protein: CASSLGLNHEQYF.